A selection of T cell receptor beta chains follows, all from one sample in a study of patients and donors after allogeneic stem cell transplantation. TCRdb reprocessed the RT-PCR reads with MiXCR, giving one entry per CDR3 protein. The sample yields under 30,000 distinct CDR3 sequences, 35% to 45% seen once. The sample taken for sequencing was blood, either unsorted or a sorted T cell fraction (not recorded which). All receptors derive from a human donor who was either an allogeneic HSCT recipient or a stem cell or donor lymphocyte infusion donor (not recorded which). It is not recorded whose cells these are; they may come from a transplant donor. The CDR3 runs from the conserved cysteine through the conserved F or W. The D gene is left open where the match is weak. Size is omitted from some rows. Given values are once, few, many or a class for expanded clones.

v_call,j_call,clone_size,d_call,cdr3_nt,cdr3_aa
TRBV5-4,TRBJ1-4,NA,NA,TGTGCCAGCAGCCAGAAGACGGACCCTAATGAAAAACTGTTTTTT,CASSQKTDPNEKLFF
TRBV24-1,TRBJ2-5,NA,NA,TGTGCCACCAGTGACAGGACAGCTCAAGAGACCCAGTACTTC,CATSDRTAQETQYF
TRBV5-1,TRBJ2-1,NA,NA,TGCGCCAGCAGCTTACTGCCGAGTAACAGTGAGCAGTTCTTC,CASSLLPSNSEQFF
TRBV5-1,TRBJ1-4,NA,NA,TGCGCCAGCAGCTTCGGGGGTGCAACTAATGAAAAACTGTTTTTT,CASSFGGATNEKLFF
TRBV7-3,TRBJ2-1,NA,NA,TGTGCCAGCAGCTTAACGCGGGGTAGCGGTGAGCAGTTCTTC,CASSLTRGSGEQFF
TRBV5-1,TRBJ1-2,NA,NA,TGCGCCAGCAGCCTACAGAGGGCTCCTAACTATGGCTACACCTTC,CASSLQRAPNYGYTF
TRBV5-1,TRBJ2-3,NA,TRBD2,TGCGCCAGCAGATTTGGGAGGCTAGCGGGAGGCCGTACAGATACGCAGTATTTT,CASRFGRLAGGRTDTQYF
TRBV12-3/TRBV12-4,TRBJ1-1,once,NA,TGTGCCAGCAGTTTTATGGGGGGGAACACTGAAGCTTTCTTT,CASSFMGGNTEAFF
TRBV19,TRBJ1-5,NA,NA,TGTGCCAGCTCAACAGGTCTTAATCAGCCCCAGCATTTT,CASSTGLNQPQHF
TRBV4-1,TRBJ2-5,NA,TRBD2,TGCGCCACCCGAAAGAGTCGGGGGGGGTACCAAGAGACCCAGTACTTC,CATRKSRGGYQETQYF
TRBV3-1,TRBJ1-1,many,NA,TGTGCCAGCAGCCAATTACCCTGGGGAGGCCTAGGAAAGAACACTGAAGCTTTCTTT,CASSQLPWGGLGKNTEAFF
TRBV7-8,TRBJ1-6,few,NA,TGTGCCAGCAGCTTTACAACAGTAGACAATTCACCCCTCCACTTT,CASSFTTVDNSPLHF
TRBV6-2/TRBV6-3,TRBJ2-2,NA,TRBD2,TGTGCCAGCAGTACACTAGCGGGAGGTCCTAAGAACACCGGGGAGCTGTTTTTT,CASSTLAGGPKNTGELFF
TRBV3-1,TRBJ1-6,NA,NA,TGTGCCAGCAGGCAACAGGACCATGGGTCACCCCTCCACTTT,CASRQQDHGSPLHF
TRBV9,TRBJ1-4,few,TRBD1,TGTGCCAGCAGCCCCACCGCCGGGACAGGGAGTGAAAAACTGTTTTTT,CASSPTAGTGSEKLFF
TRBV6-6,TRBJ1-2,few,NA,TGTGCCAGCAGTACTAGGATTCAAGAAAACTATGGCTACACCTTC,CASSTRIQENYGYTF
TRBV2,TRBJ1-5,NA,NA,TGTGCCAGCAGTGAAGGTAGGCGGAATCAGCCCCAGCATTTT,CASSEGRRNQPQHF
TRBV28,TRBJ1-1,many,NA,TGTGCCAGCAGAAACGTTGGATACCCGAACACTGAAGCTTTCTTT,CASRNVGYPNTEAFF
TRBV14,TRBJ1-6,NA,NA,TGTGCCAGCAGCCAACACGTCCTAAATTCACCCCTCCACTTT,CASSQHVLNSPLHF
TRBV24-1,TRBJ2-1,many,NA,TGTGCCACCAGTGAACCGGGGCCAATGGAGGAGCAGTTCTTC,CATSEPGPMEEQFF
TRBV4-1,TRBJ1-2,NA,NA,TGCGCCAGCAGCCAAGAACGGAGACAGCAGGACTATGGCTACACCTTC,CASSQERRQQDYGYTF
TRBV25-1,TRBJ2-2,few,NA,TGTGCCAGCAAATGGGACACCGGGGAGCTGTTTTTT,CASKWDTGELFF
TRBV16,TRBJ2-1,NA,NA,TGTGCCAGCAGCCAAGTTAGGCACGAACAGTTCTTC,CASSQVRHEQFF
TRBV12-3/TRBV12-4,TRBJ2-4,NA,NA,TGTGCCAGCAGTTCTCCCGGGGGAGTGGAAAACATTCAGTACTTC,CASSSPGGVENIQYF
TRBV2,TRBJ1-4,few,NA,TGTGCCAGCAAAGGGTCAGCAGTCTTTAATGAAAAACTGTTTTTT,CASKGSAVFNEKLFF
TRBV20-1,TRBJ2-7,NA,TRBD2,TGCAGTGCTAGAAGGCTAGCGGGGGGCCGCGAACAGGTCTCCTACGAGCAGTACTTC,CSARRLAGGREQVSYEQYF
TRBV18,TRBJ2-3,NA,NA,TGTGCCAGCTCACCAAAGGGTACTCTCCGCACAGATACGCAGTATTTT,CASSPKGTLRTDTQYF
TRBV24-1,TRBJ1-5,NA,TRBD1,TGTGCCACCAGTGATTGGGGGGACAGTACCGATCAGCCCCAGCATTTT,CATSDWGDSTDQPQHF
TRBV19,TRBJ1-4,NA,TRBD1,TGTGCCAGTAGAAAGGGAACTGGAACAGGGGCGTCTGAAAAACTGTTTTTT,CASRKGTGTGASEKLFF
TRBV20-1,TRBJ2-7,few,NA,TGCAGTGCTCCCTTCTACGAGCAGTACTTC,CSAPFYEQYF
TRBV7-9,TRBJ1-1,NA,NA,TGTGCCAGCAGCCCCGGACGTGTCAGGGCGAACACTGAAGCTTTCTTT,CASSPGRVRANTEAFF
TRBV25-1,TRBJ2-5,NA,NA,TGTGCCAGCAGTGAATCAGGGCCCCAAGAGACCCAGTACTTC,CASSESGPQETQYF
TRBV7-9,TRBJ1-1,few,NA,TGTGCCAGCAGCTTGGGGTGGGACACTGAAGCTTTCTTT,CASSLGWDTEAFF
TRBV10-3,TRBJ1-4,NA,NA,TGTGCCATCAGTGAGGATGAAAAACTGTTTTTT,CAISEDEKLFF
TRBV6-2/TRBV6-3,TRBJ1-3,few,NA,TGTGCCAGCAGTTATCTCGACTATGGAAACACCATATATTTT,CASSYLDYGNTIYF
TRBV6-5,TRBJ1-2,NA,TRBD1,TGTGCCAGCAGACCTACGGACAGGGTAGCTAACTATGGCTACACCTTC,CASRPTDRVANYGYTF
TRBV9,TRBJ2-2,NA,NA,TGTGCCAGCAGCGTAGGGTCGGGACAGAACACCGGGGAGCTGTTTTTT,CASSVGSGQNTGELFF
TRBV2,TRBJ2-7,NA,TRBD1,TGTGCCAGCAGAACGCCGGGACAGGGGTCCTACGAGCAGTACTTC,CASRTPGQGSYEQYF
TRBV5-1,TRBJ2-2,NA,NA,TGCGCCAGCAGCTTGTTCGGGGCGAACACCGGGGAGCTGTTTTTT,CASSLFGANTGELFF
TRBV12-3/TRBV12-4,TRBJ1-2,few,NA,TGTGCCAGCAGTTTAAGGGGGGCCGGCTATGGCTACACCTTC,CASSLRGAGYGYTF
TRBV12-3/TRBV12-4,TRBJ1-6,NA,NA,TGTGCCAGCAGTCTTGCCATGGACGATTCACCCCTCCACTTT,CASSLAMDDSPLHF
TRBV18,TRBJ2-7,NA,NA,TGTGCCAGCTCACCCGTGGGGGATAGCTCCTACGAGCAGTACTTC,CASSPVGDSSYEQYF